A few counts support the clone carrying this T cell receptor beta chain. Its specificity is unknown. Unique molecular identifiers featured in how the TCRbeta library was prepared. TCRdb analysed the PCR reads with MiXCR anew, one entry per CDR3 protein. The table lists about 980,000 distinct CDR3 sequences, under 30% of them singletons. The CDR3 runs 18 residues. CDR1 and CDR2 (germline): LGHNA, YNFKEQ. V gave up 0 bases and J gave up 6 bases, with 22 bases separating them. This specimen belongs to a study of T-cell reconstitution after alpha-beta-depleted transplantation in children. General study results and limits: Surviving recipient T cells and thymic progenitors accounted for the high day-60 TCRbeta diversity observed in some patients. Fresh T-cell production supplied most of the T-cell counts and diversity seen one year after transplant. About two months after transplant, alpha-beta T cells reportedly came from several hundred expanded graft clones.

The TCR comes from a boy less than two years old who had a stem cell transplant for SCID, so the T cells may come from the graft donor. This chain uses TRBV4-2 with TRBJ2-3; weak D call: TRBD1 (6 bases). This material consisted of PBMCs, mostly from graft donor cells, taken 360 days after TCRalphabeta/CD19-depleted stem cell transplant. Here the CDR3 DNA reads TGTGCCAGCAGCCAAGAGCCCCTAGGGGGTAGGGGAAAGGATACGCAGTATTTT. Translated: CASSQEPLGGRGKDTQYF.